This is a list of T cell receptor beta chains from one sample in a study of T cell responses to AZD1222 COVID-19 vaccine. Generated by immunoSEQ multiplex PCR, the TCRdb table keeps only in-frame clones and is missing some. The profile shows approximately 130,000 clones, 75% to 85% of them singletons. Sequencing used peripheral blood, obtained 28 days after the second AZD1222 dose. The receptors come from an adult who received the AZD1222 COVID-19 vaccine. Each CDR3 is given with its conserved first and last residue. Fields, in order: CDR3 DNA, CDR3 protein, V gene, J gene, D gene, clone size. D genes are given only for firm matches. Clone size appears in some rows only: once, few, many, or a class for an expanded clone.

CDR3nt: TGTGCCAGCGCGCCCCCGCTCGCAGGGGGATCACGGACCGGGGAGCTGTTTTTT
CDR3aa: CASAPPLAGGSRTGELFF
v_gene: TRBV2
j_gene: TRBJ2-2
d_gene: TRBD1
abundance: NA

CDR3nt: TGTGCCAGCAGCCTCCGGGGGAGTACGCAGTATTTT
CDR3aa: CASSLRGSTQYF
v_gene: TRBV3-1/TRBV3-2
j_gene: TRBJ2-3
d_gene: NA
abundance: NA

CDR3nt: TGTGCCAGCAGCCCAGGGGGGCCTAACTATGGCTACACCTTC
CDR3aa: CASSPGGPNYGYTF
v_gene: TRBV28
j_gene: TRBJ1-2
d_gene: TRBD1
abundance: NA

CDR3nt: TGCGCCAGGGGGACAGGGCGGAATCAGCCCCAGCATTTT
CDR3aa: CARGTGRNQPQHF
v_gene: TRBV10-1
j_gene: TRBJ1-5
d_gene: TRBD1
abundance: NA

CDR3nt: TGTGCCAGTAGTATCAGGGTCGGGTATGGCTACACCTTC
CDR3aa: CASSIRVGYGYTF
v_gene: TRBV19
j_gene: TRBJ1-2
d_gene: NA
abundance: NA

CDR3nt: TGTGCCAGCAGCTTAACCGGGACAGGGTCCTTGACAGATACGCAGTATTTT
CDR3aa: CASSLTGTGSLTDTQYF
v_gene: TRBV7-3
j_gene: TRBJ2-3
d_gene: TRBD1
abundance: NA

CDR3nt: TGCGCCAGCAGCCCCGGACAGGCACCCGGGGGATCCCTCCACTTT
CDR3aa: CASSPGQAPGGSLHF
v_gene: TRBV5-1
j_gene: TRBJ1-6
d_gene: TRBD1
abundance: NA

CDR3nt: TGTGCCAGCAGCGAAGTCAGGGGTCCCTCACCCCTCCACTTT
CDR3aa: CASSEVRGPSPLHF
v_gene: TRBV9
j_gene: TRBJ1-6
d_gene: NA
abundance: NA

CDR3nt: TGTGCCAGCAGCCCGACAGGGGGACAATCGGGCTACACCTTC
CDR3aa: CASSPTGGQSGYTF
v_gene: TRBV7-2
j_gene: TRBJ1-2
d_gene: TRBD1
abundance: NA

CDR3nt: TGTGCCAGTATATCCCGGGACAGGGGCATATACAACTATGGCTACACCTTC
CDR3aa: CASISRDRGIYNYGYTF
v_gene: TRBV19
j_gene: TRBJ1-2
d_gene: TRBD1
abundance: once

CDR3nt: TGCGCCAGCAGCCTTTACCCCATGAACACTGAAGCTTTCTTT
CDR3aa: CASSLYPMNTEAFF
v_gene: TRBV5-1
j_gene: TRBJ1-1
d_gene: NA
abundance: NA

CDR3nt: TGTGCCAGTAGTCCTCGTTTCCTCGGGACTTCCCAATGGGGCTACACCTTC
CDR3aa: CASSPRFLGTSQWGYTF
v_gene: TRBV19
j_gene: TRBJ1-2
d_gene: NA
abundance: NA

CDR3nt: TGTGCCATCAGTGAGTCGGGCCCGGGGCGCAATCAGCCCCAGCATTTT
CDR3aa: CAISESGPGRNQPQHF
v_gene: TRBV10-3
j_gene: TRBJ1-5
d_gene: NA
abundance: NA

CDR3nt: TGTGCCAGCAGCAGAGTAAGTCAGATGAGGACTGGAAACACCATATATTTT
CDR3aa: CASSRVSQMRTGNTIYF
v_gene: TRBV21-1
j_gene: TRBJ1-3
d_gene: NA
abundance: NA

CDR3nt: TGTGCCAGCAGCTCACGCGGGCTAGCGGGGGACACAGATACGCAGTATTTT
CDR3aa: CASSSRGLAGDTDTQYF
v_gene: TRBV27
j_gene: TRBJ2-3
d_gene: TRBD2
abundance: NA